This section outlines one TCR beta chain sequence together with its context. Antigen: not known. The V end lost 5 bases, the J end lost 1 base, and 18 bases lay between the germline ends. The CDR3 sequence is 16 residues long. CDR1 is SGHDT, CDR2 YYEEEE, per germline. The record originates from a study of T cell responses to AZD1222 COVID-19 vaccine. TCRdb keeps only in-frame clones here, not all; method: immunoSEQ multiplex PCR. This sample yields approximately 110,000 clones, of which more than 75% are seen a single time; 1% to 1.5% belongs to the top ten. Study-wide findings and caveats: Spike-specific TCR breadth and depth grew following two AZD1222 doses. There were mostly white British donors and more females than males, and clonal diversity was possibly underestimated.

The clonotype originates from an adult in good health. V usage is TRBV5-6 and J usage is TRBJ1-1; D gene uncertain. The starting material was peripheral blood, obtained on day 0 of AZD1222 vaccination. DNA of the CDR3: TGTGCCAGCAGTCCTCCCACGGGGTTACAGAACACTGAAGCTTTCTTT. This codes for CASSPPTGLQNTEAFF. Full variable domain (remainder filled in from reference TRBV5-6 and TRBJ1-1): DAGVTQSPTHLIKTRGQQVTLRCSPKSGHDTVSWYQQALGQGPQFIFQYYEEEERQRGNFPDRFSGHQFPNYSSELNVNALLLGDSALYLCASSPPTGLQNTEAFFGQGTRLTVV.